Described below is a single TCR beta chain sequence and its context. The source of the sample is a study of blood T cell repertoires in COVID-19. Study-level information: PBMCs, B-cell-depleted T cells, or T cells provided the cDNA or gDNA that made up the material.

The data were produced by immunoSEQ multiplex PCR, yet TCRdb's version contains in-frame clones alone and is incomplete. Among under 550,000 clones listed, 70% to 90% were seen once. Trimming shortened V by 3 bases and J by 0 bases, and 12 bases separated the two germline ends. Germline V gene lookup returns CDR1 MNHEY and CDR2 SMNVEV (reference sequence). This CDR3 spans 15 amino acids. This clonotype was sampled from a man aged 18 to 30 with COVID-19, enrolled during active disease. Sequenced input: peripheral blood. J is TRBJ2-7 and V is TRBV27; D is unclear. The CDR3 region has the DNA TGTGCCAGCAGTTTGTCCGCGTGGAGCTCCTACGAGCAGTACTTC. Translated: CASSLSAWSSYEQYF.